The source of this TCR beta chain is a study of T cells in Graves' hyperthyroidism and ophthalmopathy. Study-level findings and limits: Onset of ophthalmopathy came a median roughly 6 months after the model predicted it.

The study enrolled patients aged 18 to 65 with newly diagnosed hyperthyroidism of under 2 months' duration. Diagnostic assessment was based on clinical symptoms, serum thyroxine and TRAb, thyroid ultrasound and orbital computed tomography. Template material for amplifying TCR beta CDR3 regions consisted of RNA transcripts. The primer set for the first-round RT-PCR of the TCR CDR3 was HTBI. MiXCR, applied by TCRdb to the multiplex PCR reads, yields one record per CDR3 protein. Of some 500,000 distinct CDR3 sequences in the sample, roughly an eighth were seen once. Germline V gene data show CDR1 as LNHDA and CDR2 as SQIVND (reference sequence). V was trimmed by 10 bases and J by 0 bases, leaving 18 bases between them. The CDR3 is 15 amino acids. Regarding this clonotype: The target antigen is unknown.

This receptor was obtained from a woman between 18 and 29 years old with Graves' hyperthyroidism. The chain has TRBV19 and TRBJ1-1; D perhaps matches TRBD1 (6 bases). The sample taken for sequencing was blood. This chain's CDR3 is CAISPTAGVNTEAFF. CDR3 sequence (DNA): TGTGCCATTTCCCCCACCGCAGGGGTGAACACTGAAGCTTTCTTT.